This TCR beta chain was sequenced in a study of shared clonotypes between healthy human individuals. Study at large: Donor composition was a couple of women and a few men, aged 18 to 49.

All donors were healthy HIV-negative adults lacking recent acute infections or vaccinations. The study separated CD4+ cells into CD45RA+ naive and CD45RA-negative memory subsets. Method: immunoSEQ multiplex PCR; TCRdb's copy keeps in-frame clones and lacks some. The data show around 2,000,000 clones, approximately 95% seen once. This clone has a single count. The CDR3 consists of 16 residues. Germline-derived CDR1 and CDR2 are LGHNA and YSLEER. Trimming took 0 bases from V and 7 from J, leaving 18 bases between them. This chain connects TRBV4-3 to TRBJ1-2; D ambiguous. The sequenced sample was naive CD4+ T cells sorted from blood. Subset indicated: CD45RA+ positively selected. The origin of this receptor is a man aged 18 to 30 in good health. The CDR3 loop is CASSQDLTPRVFGYTF. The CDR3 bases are TGCGCCAGCAGCCAAGATCTTACCCCCCGGGTCTTTGGCTACACCTTC.